One sample yielded the 11 T cell receptor beta chains listed below, sequenced in a study of identical twins. One entry per CDR3 protein results from TCRdb running MiXCR on the 5' RACE reads. The profile shows approximately 700,000 distinct CDR3 sequences, around 6% of them singletons. Sample: naive T cells sorted from blood. The origin of the receptors is a young man in good health.

The genes are TRBV6-5 and TRBJ2-2, with 8 bases aligning to TRBD2. Germline V CDR1 and CDR2: MNHEY, SVGAGI. The CDR3 loop spans 13 amino acids. The V gene end was trimmed by 2 bases and the J gene end by 9 bases; junction bases not matched to a gene: 2. CDR3 nucleotide sequence: TGTGCCAGCAGTTACCGGGGGGGCCGGGAGCTGTTTTTT. It encodes CASSYRGGRELFF.

This clonotype showed up just a few times. The gene calls are TRBV2 and TRBJ2-3; D unresolved. This CDR3 has 11 residues. Trimming took 7 bases from V and 4 from J, leaving 6 bases between them. Germline V gene sequence: CDR1 SNHLY, CDR2 FYNNEI. CDR3 sequence: CASTEPDTQYF. The DNA of the CDR3 is TGTGCCAGCACGGAGCCAGATACGCAGTATTTT.

This clonotype was seen at least ten times. The chain couples TRBV5-1 to TRBJ2-1; 9 bases fit TRBD1. The length of the CDR3 is 17 residues. The ends lost 3 bases at V and 0 bases at J; junction bases unmatched: 7. Per germline, CDR1 SGHRS and CDR2 YFSETQ. CDR3 region: CASSWGQGASSYNEQFF. CDR3 in DNA: TGCGCCAGCAGCTGGGGACAGGGCGCTAGCTCCTACAATGAGCAGTTCTTC.

In its sample, this clonotype was seen many times. The J gene is TRBJ2-3, the V gene TRBV11-2; 8 bases align to TRBD2. This CDR3 spans 19 amino acids. Germline values: CDR1 SGHAT, CDR2 FQNNGV. Trimming cost V 2 bases and J 5 bases; bases outside gene matches: 18. CDR3 loop: CASSLQGGLVREGEDTQYF. CDR3 DNA sequence: TGTGCCAGCAGCTTACAGGGTGGTTTAGTCCGGGAGGGAGAAGATACGCAGTATTTT. The whole variable domain, remainder taken from reference TRBV11-2 and TRBJ2-3, is EAGVAQSPRYKIIEKRQSVAFWCNPISGHATLYWYQQILGQGPKLLIQFQNNGVVDDSQLPKDRFSAERLKGVDSTLKIQPAKLEDSAVYLCASSLQGGLVREGEDTQYFGPGTRLTVL.

This clonotype was detected many times. V usage is TRBV10-3 and J usage is TRBJ1-2; D is possibly TRBD1 (6 bases). This CDR3 is 13 amino acids long. V shed 10 bases and J shed 2 bases, with 14 bases lying between them. Germline lookup yields CDR1 ENHRY and CDR2 SYGVKD. In DNA form, the CDR3 reads TGTGCCACCGAAGGGGGAGGGAACTATGGCTACACCTTC. Translated, it gives CATEGGGNYGYTF.

The rearrangement uses TRBV7-9 and TRBJ2-1; 8 bases are a match to TRBD2. V gave up 6 bases and J gave up 4 bases; unmatched junction bases: 5. The germline V gene has CDR1 SEHNR and CDR2 FQNEAQ (reference sequence). This CDR3 is 14 amino acids long. In DNA form, the CDR3 reads TGTGCCAGCAGAAGGCCTAGCGGGTACAATGAGCAGTTCTTC. The encoded protein is CASRRPSGYNEQFF.

The rearrangement joins TRBV28 to TRBJ1-1; D not resolved. Germline V CDR1 and CDR2: MDHEN, SYDVKM. Deletions cut 10 bases from V and 0 bases from J, with 21 bases between. CDR3 length equals 16 residues. CDR3 in amino acids: CATLVPWSQLNTEAFF. In DNA, the CDR3 is TGTGCCACCTTAGTGCCCTGGAGTCAGCTGAACACTGAAGCTTTCTTT.

Of note for this clonotype: A much larger clone differs from this one at a single base, so this may be a read error. V and J are TRBV27 and TRBJ1-1; 10 nucleotides align to TRBD1. The CDR3 consists of 17 residues. Unmatched junction bases numbered 13, after V lost 5 bases and J lost 4 bases. Per germline, CDR1 MNHEY and CDR2 SMNVEV (reference sequence). The CDR3 region is CASSPFIAGTGVTEAFF. The DNA for the CDR3 is TGTGCCAGCAGTCCTTTTATCGCCGGGACAGGGGTCACTGAAGCTTTCTTT.

This clonotype was counted many times. This CDR3 is CASSQQPDSLIYEQYV. The CDR3 nucleotides are TGTGCCAGCAGCCAACAACCGGACAGCCTTATCTACGAGCAGTACGTC. This rearrangement joins TRBV3-1 to TRBJ2-7, with a weak D call TRBD1 (6 bases). The CDR3 sequence is 16 residues long. Per the germline V gene, CDR1 is LGHDT and CDR2 is YNNKEL (reference sequence). Trimming cost V 2 bases and J 3 bases, with 17 bases left between them.

This clonotype was seen ten or more times. The V and J genes are TRBV29-1 and TRBJ2-3; TRBD2 agrees at 7 bases. V was clipped by 7 bases and J by 3 bases; unmatched bases: 4. The V gene's germline CDR1 is SQVTM and CDR2 ANQGSEA. CDR3 size: 12 residues. The CDR3 spells CSAGLGTDTQYF. CDR3 coding DNA: TGCAGCGCCGGACTAGGTACAGATACGCAGTATTTT.

This clonotype has a count of ten or more. The genes are TRBV9 and TRBJ2-1; D not resolved. CDR3 length: 16 amino acids. The V gene lost 2 bases and the J gene lost 0 bases, with 12 bases spanning the gap. Germline-derived CDR1 and CDR2 are SGDLS and YYNGEE. The CDR3 DNA is TGTGCCAGCAGCGTCACCCCACAGAGCTCCTACAATGAGCAGTTCTTC. Translating it yields CASSVTPQSSYNEQFF.